The sequence of this T cell receptor (beta chain) was determined in a study of cytomegalovirus exposure and HLA in healthy donors. Whole-study findings and limits: A later analysis reported that several of the most significant clusters appeared to be linked to common viral pathogens, among them Epstein-Barr virus.

V lost 2 bases to trimming and J lost 5 bases; unmatched junction nucleotides: 7. The germline gives CDR1 SGHTA, CDR2 FQGNSA. This CDR3 is built from 15 residues. Worth noting for this clone: The antigen remains undetermined.

The PCR used 60 Vbeta and 13 Jbeta primers. The repertoire was sequenced with immunoSEQ multiplex PCR; TCRdb's copy has only in-frame clones and lacks some. This sample contains about 40,000 clones. The TCR was taken from a human donor in good health. The rearrangement links TRBV7-2 to TRBJ2-5; 8 bases match TRBD2. The sample comprised PBMCs. The CDR3 region is CASSLTLAGRETQYF. The CDR3 coding sequence is TGTGCCAGCAGCTTAACGTTAGCGGGGAGGGAGACCCAGTACTTC.